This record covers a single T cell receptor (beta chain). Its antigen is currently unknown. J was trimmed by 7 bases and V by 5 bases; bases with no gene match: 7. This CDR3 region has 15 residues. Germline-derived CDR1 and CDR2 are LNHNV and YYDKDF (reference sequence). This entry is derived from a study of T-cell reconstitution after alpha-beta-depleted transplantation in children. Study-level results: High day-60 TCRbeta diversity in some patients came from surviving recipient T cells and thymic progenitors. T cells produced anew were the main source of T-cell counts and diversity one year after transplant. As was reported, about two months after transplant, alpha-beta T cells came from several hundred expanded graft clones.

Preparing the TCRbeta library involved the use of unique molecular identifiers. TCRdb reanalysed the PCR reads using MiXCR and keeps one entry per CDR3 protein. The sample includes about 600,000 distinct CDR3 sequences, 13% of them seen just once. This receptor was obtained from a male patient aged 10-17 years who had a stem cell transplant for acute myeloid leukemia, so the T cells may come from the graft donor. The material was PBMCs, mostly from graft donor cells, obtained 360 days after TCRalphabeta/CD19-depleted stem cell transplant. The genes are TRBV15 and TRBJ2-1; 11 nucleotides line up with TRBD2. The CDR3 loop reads CATSPTRLAGNEQFF. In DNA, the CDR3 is TGTGCCACCAGCCCTACAAGACTAGCGGGAAATGAGCAGTTCTTC.